This T cell receptor (beta chain) stems from a study of T cells in Graves' hyperthyroidism and ophthalmopathy. Notes on the study in general: Blood also contained most expanded thyroid clonotypes above 0.001. Stable hyperthyroidism was separated from ophthalmopathy by a model based on 13 V-J features.

The V and J ends lost 6 bases and 9 bases respectively, with 15 bases between them. The CDR3 is 13 residues long. Germline V gives CDR1 MNHNS, CDR2 SASEGT. This clonotype was counted a few times. No antigen is known for it. There were TCR beta CDR3 regions amplified from RNA transcripts. HTBI primers were the set used in a first-round RT-PCR of the TCR CDR3. TCRdb re-analysed the multiplex PCR reads in MiXCR, keeping a single row per CDR3 protein. The profile covers hundreds of thousands of distinct CDR3 sequences, with about 14% appearing a single time and approximately 12% taken by the ten largest. Disease lasting under 3 months, a NOSPECS grade of at least 4, and a Clinical Activity Score of at least 3 were features of the ophthalmopathy patients.

The source is a woman in her fifties or sixties with Graves' ophthalmopathy. This chain uses TRBV6-1 with TRBJ2-1; unclear D gene. Sequencing input: blood. In nucleotides, the CDR3 is TGTGCCAGCAGGCCCTTACAGTATGGTGAGCAGTTCTTC. This gives the protein CASRPLQYGEQFF.